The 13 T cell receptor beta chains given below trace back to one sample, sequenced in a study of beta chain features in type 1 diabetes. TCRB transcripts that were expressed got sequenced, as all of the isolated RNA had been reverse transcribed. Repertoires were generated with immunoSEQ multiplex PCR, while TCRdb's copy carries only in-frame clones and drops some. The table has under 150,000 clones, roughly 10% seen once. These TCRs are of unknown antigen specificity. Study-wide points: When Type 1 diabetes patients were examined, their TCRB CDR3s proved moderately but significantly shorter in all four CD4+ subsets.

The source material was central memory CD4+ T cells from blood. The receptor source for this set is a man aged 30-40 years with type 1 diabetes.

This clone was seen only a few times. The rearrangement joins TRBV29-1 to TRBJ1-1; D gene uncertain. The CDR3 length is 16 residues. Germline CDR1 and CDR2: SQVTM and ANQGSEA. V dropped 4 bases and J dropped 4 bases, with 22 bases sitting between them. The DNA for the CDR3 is TGCAGCGTTGCGGACCCCCGGGGAAGTGGGATCACTGAAGCTTTCTTT. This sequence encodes CSVADPRGSGITEAFF.

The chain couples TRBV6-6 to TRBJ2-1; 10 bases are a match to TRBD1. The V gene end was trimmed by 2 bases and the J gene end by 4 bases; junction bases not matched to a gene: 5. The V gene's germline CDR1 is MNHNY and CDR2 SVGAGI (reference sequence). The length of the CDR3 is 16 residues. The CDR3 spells CASSYGTGAIYNEQFF. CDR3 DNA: TGTGCCAGCAGTTACGGGACAGGGGCGATATACAATGAGCAGTTCTTC.

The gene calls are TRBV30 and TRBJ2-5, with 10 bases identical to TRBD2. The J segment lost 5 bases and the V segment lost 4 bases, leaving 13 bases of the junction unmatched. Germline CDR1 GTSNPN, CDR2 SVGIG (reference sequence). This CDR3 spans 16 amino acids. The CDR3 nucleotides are TGTGCCTGGAAGTCTCCAGCGGGGGGGCCGCGGGAGACCCAGTACTTC. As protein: CAWKSPAGGPRETQYF.

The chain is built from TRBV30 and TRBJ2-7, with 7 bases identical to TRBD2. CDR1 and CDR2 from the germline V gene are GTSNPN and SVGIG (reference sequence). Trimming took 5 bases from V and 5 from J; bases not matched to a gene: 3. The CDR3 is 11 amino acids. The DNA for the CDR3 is TGTGCCTGGGGGGAGGGCCACGAGCAGTACTTC. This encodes CAWGEGHEQYF. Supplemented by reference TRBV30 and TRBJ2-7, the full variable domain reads SQTIHQWPATLVQPVGSPLSLECTVEGTSNPNLYWYRQAAGRGLQLLFYSVGIGQISSEVPQNLSASRPQDRQFILSSKKLLLSDSGFYLCAWGEGHEQYFGPGTRLTVT.

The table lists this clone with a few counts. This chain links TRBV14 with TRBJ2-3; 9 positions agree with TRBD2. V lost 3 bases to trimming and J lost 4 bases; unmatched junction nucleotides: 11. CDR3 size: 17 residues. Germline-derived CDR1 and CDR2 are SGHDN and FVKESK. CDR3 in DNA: TGTGCCAGCAGCCACTTGCTAGCGGGGATTAGTGCAGATACGCAGTATTTT. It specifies CASSHLLAGISADTQYF.

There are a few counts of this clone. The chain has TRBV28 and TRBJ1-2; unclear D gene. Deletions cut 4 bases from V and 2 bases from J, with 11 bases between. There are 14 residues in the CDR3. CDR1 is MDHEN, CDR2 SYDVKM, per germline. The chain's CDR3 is CASSSSVGNYGYTF. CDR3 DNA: TGTGCCAGCAGTTCTAGCGTGGGAAACTATGGCTACACCTTC.

CDR3 coding DNA: TGCAGCGTTGAACTAGCGGTTATGGAGACCCAGTACTTC. This translates into CSVELAVMETQYF. The chain joins TRBV29-1 to TRBJ2-5; 7 positions match TRBD2. This CDR3 contains 13 residues. The trim removed 2 bases at V and 5 bases at J, leaving 5 bases unmatched. CDR1 is SQVTM and CDR2 is ANQGSEA in the germline V gene.

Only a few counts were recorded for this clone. This CDR3 is CASSLDPGSGDTQYF. CDR3 DNA: TGCGCCAGCAGCTTGGACCCCGGGAGCGGAGATACGCAGTATTTT. J is TRBJ2-3 and V is TRBV5-1; a possible D gene is TRBD2 (6 bases). The CDR3 is made up of 15 amino acids. V dropped 0 bases and J dropped 5 bases, with 13 bases sitting between them. Germline lookup yields CDR1 SGHRS and CDR2 YFSETQ.

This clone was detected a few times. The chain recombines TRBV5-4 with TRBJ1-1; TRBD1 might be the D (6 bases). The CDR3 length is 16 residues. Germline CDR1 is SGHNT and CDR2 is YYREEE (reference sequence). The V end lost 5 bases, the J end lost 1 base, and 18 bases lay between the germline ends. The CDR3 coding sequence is TGTGCCAGCAGTTCCCCCCCAGGGGCAAAGAACACTGAAGCTTTCTTT. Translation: CASSSPPGAKNTEAFF.

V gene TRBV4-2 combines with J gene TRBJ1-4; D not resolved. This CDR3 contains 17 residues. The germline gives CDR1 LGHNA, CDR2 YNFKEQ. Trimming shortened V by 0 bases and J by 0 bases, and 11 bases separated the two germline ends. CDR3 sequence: CASSQDNGRATNEKLFF. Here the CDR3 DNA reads TGTGCCAGCAGCCAAGATAACGGGAGGGCAACTAATGAAAAACTGTTTTTT.

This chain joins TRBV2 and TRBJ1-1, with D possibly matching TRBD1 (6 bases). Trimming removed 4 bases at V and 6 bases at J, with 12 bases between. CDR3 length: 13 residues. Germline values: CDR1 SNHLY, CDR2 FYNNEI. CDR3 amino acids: CASSVGGHAEAFF. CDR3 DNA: TGTGCCAGCAGTGTCGGGGGGCACGCTGAAGCTTTCTTT.

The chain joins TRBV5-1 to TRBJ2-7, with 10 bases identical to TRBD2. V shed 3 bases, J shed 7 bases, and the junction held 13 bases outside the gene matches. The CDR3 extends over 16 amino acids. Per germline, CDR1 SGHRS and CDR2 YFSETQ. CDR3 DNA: TGCGCCAGCAGCTCGGCGGCAGCGGGGGGGCTGGGAGAGCAGTACTTC. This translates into CASSSAAAGGLGEQYF.

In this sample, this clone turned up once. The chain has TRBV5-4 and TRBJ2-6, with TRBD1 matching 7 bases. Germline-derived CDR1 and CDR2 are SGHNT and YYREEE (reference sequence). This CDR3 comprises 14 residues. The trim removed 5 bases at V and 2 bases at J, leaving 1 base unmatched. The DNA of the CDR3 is TGTGCCAGCAGTGGGACAGCTGGGGCCAACGTCCTGACTTTC. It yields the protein CASSGTAGANVLTF.